This T cell receptor (beta chain) was identified in a study of blood T cell repertoires in COVID-19. Whole-study context: Acute and convalescent COVID-19 specimens originated in the United States, Italy and Spain. PBMCs, B-cell-depleted T cells, or T cells were the source of the cDNA or gDNA that made up the material.

Germline-derived CDR1 and CDR2 are LNHDA and SQIVND (reference sequence). Trimming cost V 6 bases and J 4 bases, with 11 bases left between them. The CDR3 covers 13 residues. Methods used by the authors: Reference gene primer amplification gave nucleated cell count estimates. The method was immunoSEQ multiplex PCR; TCRdb's version includes in-frame clones alone and lacks a portion of them. From that table come the V and J calls and clone size; the DNA was used to work out D and trimming. The repertoire holds around 130,000 clones, with roughly 90% as singletons. This chain uses TRBV19 with TRBJ2-3, with D hard to call. Sequenced sample: peripheral blood. This clonotype was obtained from a man in his fifties with active or convalescent COVID-19. The CDR3 DNA is TGTGCCAGTAGCACGTTCGGAGCAGATACGCAGTATTTT. Translated: CASSTFGADTQYF.